This T cell receptor beta chain is from a study of response to subunit inactivated influenza vaccine. TCRdb re-analysed the RT-PCR reads in MiXCR, keeping a single row per CDR3 protein. The sample yields about 800,000 distinct CDR3 sequences, 20% to 25% seen once. The table lists this clonotype with a few counts. As yet, its antigen is unknown. J was trimmed by 5 bases and V by 2 bases; bases with no gene match: 8. The CDR3 extends over 15 amino acids. The germline V gene has CDR1 SGHRS and CDR2 YFSETQ. Points from the study as a whole: Authors suggested that a seasonal influenza vaccination recruits few new T cells each time.

The V call is TRBV5-1, the J call TRBJ1-1, with 8 bases matching TRBD1. The TCR comes from a man aged 50 or older who received an inactivated influenza vaccine. The specimen was PBMCs from blood, collected roughly 5 days after vaccination. The CDR3 sequence is CASSFTDRAGTEAFF. The CDR3 nucleotides read TGCGCCAGCAGCTTTACGGACAGGGCGGGGACTGAAGCTTTCTTT.